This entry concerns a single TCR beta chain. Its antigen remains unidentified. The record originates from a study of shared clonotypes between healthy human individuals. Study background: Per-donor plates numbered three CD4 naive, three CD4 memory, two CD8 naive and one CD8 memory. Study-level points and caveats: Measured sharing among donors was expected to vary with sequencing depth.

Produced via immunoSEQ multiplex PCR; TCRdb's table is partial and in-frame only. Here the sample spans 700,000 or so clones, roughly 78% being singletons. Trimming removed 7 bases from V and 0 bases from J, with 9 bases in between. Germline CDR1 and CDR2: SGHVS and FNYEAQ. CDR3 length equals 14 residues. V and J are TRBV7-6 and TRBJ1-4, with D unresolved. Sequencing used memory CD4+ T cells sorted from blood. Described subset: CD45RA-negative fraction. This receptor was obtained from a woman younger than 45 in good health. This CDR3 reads CASTQSPTNEKLFF. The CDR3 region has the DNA TGTGCCAGCACCCAATCTCCAACTAATGAAAAACTGTTTTTT.